The entry below describes one T cell receptor beta chain. Its target antigen remains unknown. Base qualities are not recorded, but no much larger clone differs from it by a single base. This sample's treatment or condition label indicates: in vitro stimulation with specific CMV peptide epitopes to enrich CMV-specific T cells. Sequencer: Illumina HiSeq 1500. TCRdb cleaned the public reads at Q25 with fastp, built clones with MiXCR and kept in-frame beta chains. CDR3 protein duplicates are merged, each entry listing the most common genes and DNA. Counted in this sample were around 200,000 distinct CDR3 sequences; less than 50% of them appeared once. The top ten hold 55% to 60% of the sample. This sample is part of a study of T cell repertoires in cytomegalovirus infection (dated by TCRdb to between 2017 and 2020). As for the study more broadly: Alongside well-studied HLA-B-restricted epitopes, the peptide stimulations were aimed at recently identified HLA-C-restricted CMV epitopes, whose presentation resists viral immunomodulation. Because public TCR beta signatures pointed to carriage of CMV infection together with the matching HLA type, the HLA type of each donor mattered for the analysis. Paper-wide results and their limitations: Carriers of CMV infection plus the relevant HLA type were discriminated by the cumulative frequency of public TCR beta family members in the study cohort and in an independent approximately 360-donor cohort. The ex vivo response was dominated by HLA-C-restricted CMV-specific TCR beta clonotypes, which also provided the single most frequent clonotype in two of eight donors.

From the cysteine through the phenylalanine, the CDR3 covers 16 amino acids. Just the 48-base CDR3 DNA is kept, in frame starting at base 1. V and J lose 0 bases and 6 bases, and a span of 14 bases separates them. The germline V gene sets CDR1 to MGHRA and CDR2 to YSYEKL. This sequence was found in a human donor in good health (CMV status not recorded). Some clones in this sample may be carry-over from other donors' samples. The sequencing used CD8+ T cells from cultured PBMCs, collected from culture after CMV antigen stimulation. Recombination joined TRBV4-1 with TRBJ2-2, and perhaps TRBD1 as D gene, on 6 matching bases. In nucleotides, the sequence is TGCGCCAGCAGCCAAGATCAGACAGGTCTCTCCGGGGAGCTGTTTTTT. It specifies CASSQDQTGLSGELFF.